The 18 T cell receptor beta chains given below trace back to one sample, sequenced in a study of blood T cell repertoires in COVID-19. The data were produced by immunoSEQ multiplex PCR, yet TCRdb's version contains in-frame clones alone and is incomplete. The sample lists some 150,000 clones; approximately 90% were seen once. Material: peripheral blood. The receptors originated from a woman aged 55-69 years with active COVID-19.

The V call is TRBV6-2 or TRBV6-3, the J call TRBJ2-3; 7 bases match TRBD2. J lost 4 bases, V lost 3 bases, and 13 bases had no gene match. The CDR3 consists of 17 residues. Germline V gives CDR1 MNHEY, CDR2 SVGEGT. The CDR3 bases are TGTGCCAGCAGTTATTCAGCAGCGGGATCCCCCCCAGATACGCAGTATTTT. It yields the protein CASSYSAAGSPPDTQYF.

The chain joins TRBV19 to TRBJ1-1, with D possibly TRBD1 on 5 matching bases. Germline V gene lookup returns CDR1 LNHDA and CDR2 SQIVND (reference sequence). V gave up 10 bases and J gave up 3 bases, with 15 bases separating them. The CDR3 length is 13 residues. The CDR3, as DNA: TGTGCCATCCGGGACTGGGCCTACACTGAAGCTTTCTTT. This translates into CAIRDWAYTEAFF.

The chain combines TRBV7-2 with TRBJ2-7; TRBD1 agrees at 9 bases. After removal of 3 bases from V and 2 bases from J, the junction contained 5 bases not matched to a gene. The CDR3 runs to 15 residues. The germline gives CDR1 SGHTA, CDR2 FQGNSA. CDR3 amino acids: CASSLGGTGTYEQYF. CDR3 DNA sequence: TGTGCCAGCAGCTTGGGTGGGACAGGGACCTACGAGCAGTACTTC.

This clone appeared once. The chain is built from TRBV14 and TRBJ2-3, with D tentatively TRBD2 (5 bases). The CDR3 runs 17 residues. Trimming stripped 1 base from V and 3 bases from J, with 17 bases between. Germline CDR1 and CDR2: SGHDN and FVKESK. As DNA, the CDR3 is TGTGCCAGCAGCCAAGGGCGGCTAGCCTTGCGGACAGATACGCAGTATTTT. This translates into CASSQGRLALRTDTQYF.

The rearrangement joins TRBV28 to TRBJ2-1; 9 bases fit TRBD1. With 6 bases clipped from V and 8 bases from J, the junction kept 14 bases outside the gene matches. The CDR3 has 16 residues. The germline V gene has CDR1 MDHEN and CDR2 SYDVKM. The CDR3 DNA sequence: TGTGCCAGCAGCCTGTTACAGGGGGCCCCTAGGGATGAGCAGTTCTTC. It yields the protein CASSLLQGAPRDEQFF. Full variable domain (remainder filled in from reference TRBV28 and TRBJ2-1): DVKVTQSSRYLVKRTGEKVFLECVQDMDHENMFWYRQDPGLGLRLIYFSYDVKMKEKGDIPEGYSVSREKKERFSLILESASTNQTSMYLCASSLLQGAPRDEQFFGPGTRLTVL.

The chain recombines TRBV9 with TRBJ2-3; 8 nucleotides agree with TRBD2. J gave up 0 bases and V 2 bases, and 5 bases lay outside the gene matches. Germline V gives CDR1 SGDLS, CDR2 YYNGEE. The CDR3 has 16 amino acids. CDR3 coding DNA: TGTGCCAGCAGCGTTTTATCTAGCGGGAGCACAGATACGCAGTATTTT. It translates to CASSVLSSGSTDTQYF.

The CDR3 protein is CASSLVDSFYEQFF. Written as DNA, the CDR3 is TGTGCCAGCAGCTTAGTCGATAGCTTCTATGAGCAGTTCTTC. The chain recombines TRBV7-9 with TRBJ2-1, with no clear D. Per germline, CDR1 SEHNR and CDR2 FQNEAQ (reference sequence). V was pared by 1 base and J by 8 bases, with 12 bases between. There are 14 residues in the CDR3.

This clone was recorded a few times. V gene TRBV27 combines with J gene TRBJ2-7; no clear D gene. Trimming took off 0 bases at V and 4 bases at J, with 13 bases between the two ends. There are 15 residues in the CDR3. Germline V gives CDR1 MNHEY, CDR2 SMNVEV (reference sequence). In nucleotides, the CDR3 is TGTGCCAGCAGTTTATCCCCCCCCACGGGTTACGAGCAGTACTTC. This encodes CASSLSPPTGYEQYF.

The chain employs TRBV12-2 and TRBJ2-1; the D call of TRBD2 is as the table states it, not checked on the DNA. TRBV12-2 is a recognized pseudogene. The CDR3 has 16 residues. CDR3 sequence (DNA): TGTGCAAGTCGCTCCGTAGCGGGAGAGGAGTACAATGAGCAGTTCTTC. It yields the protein CASRSVAGEEYNEQFF.

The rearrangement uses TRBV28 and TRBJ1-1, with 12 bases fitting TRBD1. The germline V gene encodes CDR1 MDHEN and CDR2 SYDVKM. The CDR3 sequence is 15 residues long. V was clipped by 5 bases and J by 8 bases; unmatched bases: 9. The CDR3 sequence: CASSAPGTGGGEAFF. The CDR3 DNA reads TGTGCCAGCAGTGCCCCCGGGACAGGGGGCGGAGAAGCTTTCTTT.

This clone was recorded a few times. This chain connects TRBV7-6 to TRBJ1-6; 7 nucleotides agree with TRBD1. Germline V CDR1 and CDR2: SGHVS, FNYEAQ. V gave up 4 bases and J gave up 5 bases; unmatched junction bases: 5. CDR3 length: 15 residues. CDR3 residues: CASSSTGNNNSPLHF. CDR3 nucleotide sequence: TGTGCCAGCAGCTCGACAGGGAACAATAATTCACCCCTCCACTTT.

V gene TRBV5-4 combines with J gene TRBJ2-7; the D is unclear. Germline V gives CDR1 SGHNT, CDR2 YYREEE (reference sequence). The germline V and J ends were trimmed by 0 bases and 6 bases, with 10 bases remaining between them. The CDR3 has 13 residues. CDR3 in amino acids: CASSLDLVREQYF. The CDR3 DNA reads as TGTGCCAGCAGCTTGGACCTAGTTCGCGAGCAGTACTTC.

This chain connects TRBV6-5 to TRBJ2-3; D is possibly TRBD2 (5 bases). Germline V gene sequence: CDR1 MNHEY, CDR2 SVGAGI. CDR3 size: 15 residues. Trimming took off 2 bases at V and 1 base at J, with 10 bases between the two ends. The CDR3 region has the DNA TGTGCCAGCAGTTACGAGGGATGGGGCACAGATACGCAGTATTTT. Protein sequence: CASSYEGWGTDTQYF.

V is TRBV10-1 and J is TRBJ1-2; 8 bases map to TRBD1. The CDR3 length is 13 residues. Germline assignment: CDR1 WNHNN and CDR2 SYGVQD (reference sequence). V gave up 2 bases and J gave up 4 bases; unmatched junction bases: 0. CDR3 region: CASSEQGAYGYTF. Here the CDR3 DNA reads TGCGCCAGCAGTGAGCAGGGGGCCTATGGCTACACCTTC.

The CDR3 sequence is CASGRTSGKETQYF. The CDR3 DNA sequence: TGTGCCAGCGGTAGGACTAGCGGGAAAGAGACCCAGTACTTC. This chain connects TRBV14 to TRBJ2-5; TRBD2 aligns across 12 bases. The CDR3 has 14 residues. Germline values: CDR1 SGHDN, CDR2 FVKESK. The V and J ends lost 8 bases and 3 bases, in that order; junction bases with no gene match: 4.

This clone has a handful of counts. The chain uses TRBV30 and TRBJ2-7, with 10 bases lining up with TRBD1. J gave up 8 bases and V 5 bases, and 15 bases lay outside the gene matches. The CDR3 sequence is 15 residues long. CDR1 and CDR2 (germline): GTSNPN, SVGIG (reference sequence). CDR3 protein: CAWRPRDRGVWQQYF. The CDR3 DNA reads TGTGCCTGGCGCCCCCGGGACAGGGGAGTCTGGCAGCAGTACTTC.

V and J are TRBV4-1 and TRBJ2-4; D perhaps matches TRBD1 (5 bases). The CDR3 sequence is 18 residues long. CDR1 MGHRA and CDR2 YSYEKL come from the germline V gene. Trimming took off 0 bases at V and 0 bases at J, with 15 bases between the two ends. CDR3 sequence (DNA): TGCGCCAGCAGCCAAGATCGTTTTCAGGGCTTAGCCAAAAACATTCAGTACTTC. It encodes CASSQDRFQGLAKNIQYF.

Here the CDR3 reads CASSPLGTSGTTTDTQYF. The CDR3 DNA reads TGTGCCAGCTCACCACTCGGGACTAGCGGGACAACCACAGATACGCAGTATTTT. The rearrangement links TRBV18 to TRBJ2-3; TRBD2 aligns across 13 bases. Unmatched junction bases numbered 6, after V lost 1 base and J lost 2 bases. CDR3 length: 18 amino acids. The germline V gene has CDR1 KGHSH and CDR2 LQKENI.